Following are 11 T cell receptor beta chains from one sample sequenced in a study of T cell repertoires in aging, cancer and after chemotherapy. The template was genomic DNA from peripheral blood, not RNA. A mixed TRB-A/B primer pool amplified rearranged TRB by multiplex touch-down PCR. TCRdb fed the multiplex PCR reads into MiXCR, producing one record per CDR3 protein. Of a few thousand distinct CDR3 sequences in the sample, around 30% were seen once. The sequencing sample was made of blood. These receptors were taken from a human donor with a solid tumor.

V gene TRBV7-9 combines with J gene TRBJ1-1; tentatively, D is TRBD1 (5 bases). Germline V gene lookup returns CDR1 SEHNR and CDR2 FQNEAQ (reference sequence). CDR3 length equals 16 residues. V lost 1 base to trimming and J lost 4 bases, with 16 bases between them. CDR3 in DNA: TGTGCCAGCAGCTTAGGGCAAGGTGAGGGGATCACTGAAGCTTTCTTT. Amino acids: CASSLGQGEGITEAFF. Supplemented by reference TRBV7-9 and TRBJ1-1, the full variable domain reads DTGVSQNPRHKITKRGQNVTFRCDPISEHNRLYWYRQTLGQGPEFLTYFQNEAQLEKSRLLSDRFSAERPKGSFSTLEIQRTEQGDSAMYLCASSLGQGEGITEAFFGQGTRLTVV.

CDR3 in DNA: TGTGCCAGCAGTGTGCCGGACAGGGGCTGGAACACTGAAGCTTTCTTT. It specifies CASSVPDRGWNTEAFF. The chain combines TRBV6-1 with TRBJ1-1; 9 bases are shared with TRBD1. From germline, CDR1 is MNHNS and CDR2 SASEGT. The CDR3 runs 16 residues. V was pared by 4 bases and J by 1 base, with 7 bases of the junction left unmatched.

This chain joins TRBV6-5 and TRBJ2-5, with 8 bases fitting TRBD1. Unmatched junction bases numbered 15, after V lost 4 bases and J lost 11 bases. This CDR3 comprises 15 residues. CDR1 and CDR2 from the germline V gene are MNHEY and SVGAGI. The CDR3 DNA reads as TGTGCCAGCAGTTGCTACACCGACAGGGGCGGGGAGCAGTACTTC. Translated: CASSCYTDRGGEQYF.

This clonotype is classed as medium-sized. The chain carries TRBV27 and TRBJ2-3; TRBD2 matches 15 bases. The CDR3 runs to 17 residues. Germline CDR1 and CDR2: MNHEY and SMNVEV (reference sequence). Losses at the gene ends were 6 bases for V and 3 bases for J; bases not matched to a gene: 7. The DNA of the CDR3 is TGTGCCAGCAGGTTCGGACTAGCGGGGGGGAATACAGATACGCAGTATTTT. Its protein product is CASRFGLAGGNTDTQYF.

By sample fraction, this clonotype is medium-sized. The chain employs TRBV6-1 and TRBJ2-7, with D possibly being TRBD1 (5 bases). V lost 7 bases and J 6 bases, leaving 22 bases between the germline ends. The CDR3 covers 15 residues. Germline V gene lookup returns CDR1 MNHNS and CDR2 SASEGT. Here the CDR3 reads CASNPLHDSQGEQYF. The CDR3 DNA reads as TGTGCCAGCAACCCCCTACACGATAGTCAGGGCGAGCAGTACTTC.

CDR3 loop: CSALERGLYEQYF. DNA of the CDR3: TGCAGTGCTCTGGAGCGGGGGCTCTACGAGCAGTACTTC. The chain employs TRBV20-1 and TRBJ2-7; TRBD2 matches 8 bases. After removal of 5 bases from V and 3 bases from J, the junction contained 6 bases not matched to a gene. CDR1 and CDR2 (germline): DFQATT, SNEGSKA (reference sequence). The CDR3 length is 13 residues.

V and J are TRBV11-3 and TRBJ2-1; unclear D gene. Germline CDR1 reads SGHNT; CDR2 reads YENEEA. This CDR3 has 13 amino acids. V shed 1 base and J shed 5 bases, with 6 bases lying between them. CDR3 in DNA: TGTGCCAGCAGCTTAGGCTTAAACAATGAGCAGTTCTTC. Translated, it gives CASSLGLNNEQFF. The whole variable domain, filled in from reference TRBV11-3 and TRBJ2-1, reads EAGVVQSPRYKIIEKKQPVAFWCNPISGHNTLYWYLQNLGQGPELLIRYENEEAVDDSQLPKDRFSAERLKGVDSTLKIQPAELGDSAVYLCASSLGLNNEQFFGPGTRLTVL.

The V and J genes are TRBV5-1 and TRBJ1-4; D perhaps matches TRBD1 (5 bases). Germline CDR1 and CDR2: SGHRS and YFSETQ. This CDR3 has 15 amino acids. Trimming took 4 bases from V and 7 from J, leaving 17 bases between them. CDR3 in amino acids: CASSRSRVGSEKLFF. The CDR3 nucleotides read TGCGCCAGCAGCCGGTCCAGGGTTGGCAGTGAAAAACTGTTTTTT.

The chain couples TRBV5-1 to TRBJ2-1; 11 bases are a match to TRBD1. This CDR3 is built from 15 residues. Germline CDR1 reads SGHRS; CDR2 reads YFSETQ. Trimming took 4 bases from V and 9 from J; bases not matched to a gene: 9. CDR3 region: CASSLRGQGGGEQFF. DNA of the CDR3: TGCGCCAGCAGCCTCCGGGGACAGGGGGGTGGTGAGCAGTTCTTC.

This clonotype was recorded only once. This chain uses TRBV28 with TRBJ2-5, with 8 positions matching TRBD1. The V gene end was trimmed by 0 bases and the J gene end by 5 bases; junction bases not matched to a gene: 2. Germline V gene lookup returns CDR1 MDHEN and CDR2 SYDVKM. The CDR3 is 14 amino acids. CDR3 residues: CASSLWTGVETQYF. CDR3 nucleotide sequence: TGTGCCAGCAGTTTATGGACAGGGGTTGAGACCCAGTACTTC.

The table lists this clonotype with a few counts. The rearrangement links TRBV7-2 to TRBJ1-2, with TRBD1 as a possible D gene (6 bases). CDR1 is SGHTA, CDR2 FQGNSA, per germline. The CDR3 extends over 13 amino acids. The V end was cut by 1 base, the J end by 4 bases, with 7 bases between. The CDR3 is CASSLGGGYGYTF. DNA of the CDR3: TGTGCCAGCAGCTTAGGAGGGGGCTATGGCTACACCTTC.